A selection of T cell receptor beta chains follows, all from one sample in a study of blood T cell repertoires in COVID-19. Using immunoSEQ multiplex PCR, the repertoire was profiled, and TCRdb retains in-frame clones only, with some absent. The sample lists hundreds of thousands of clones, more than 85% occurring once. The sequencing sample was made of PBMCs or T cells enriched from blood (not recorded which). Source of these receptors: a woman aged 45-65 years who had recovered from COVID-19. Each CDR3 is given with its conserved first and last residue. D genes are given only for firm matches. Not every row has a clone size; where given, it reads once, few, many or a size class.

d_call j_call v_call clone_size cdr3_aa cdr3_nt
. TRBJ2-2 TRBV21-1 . CASSMVQTSLGKTNTGELFF TGTGCCAGCAGCATGGTCCAGACATCACTAGGGAAAACGAACACCGGGGAGCTGTTTTTT
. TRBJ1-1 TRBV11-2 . CASRHVGQAAFF TGTGCCAGCAGACATGTGGGACAAGCGGCTTTCTTT
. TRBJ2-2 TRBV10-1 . CASSESSGINTGELFF TGCGCCAGCAGTGAGTCGTCAGGGATTAACACCGGGGAGCTGTTTTTT
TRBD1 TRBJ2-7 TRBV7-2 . CASSLEAGQDTYEQYF TGTGCCAGCAGCCTTGAGGCGGGACAGGATACCTACGAGCAGTACTTC
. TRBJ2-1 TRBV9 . CASSVGLAYNEQFF TGTGCCAGCAGCGTAGGGCTAGCCTACAATGAGCAGTTCTTC
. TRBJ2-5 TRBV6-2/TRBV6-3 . CASSFGEPGLNQETQYF TGTGCCAGCAGTTTCGGAGAACCGGGACTTAACCAAGAGACCCAGTACTTC
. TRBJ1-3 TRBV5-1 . CASSSGSAGNTIYF TGCGCCAGCAGCTCGGGATCTGCTGGAAACACCATATATTTT
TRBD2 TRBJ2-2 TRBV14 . CASSRASGGELFF TGTGCCAGCAGCAGGGCTAGCGGCGGGGAGCTGTTTTTT
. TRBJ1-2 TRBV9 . CASSVQGFVGYTF TGTGCCAGCAGCGTCCAGGGTTTTGTTGGCTACACCTTC
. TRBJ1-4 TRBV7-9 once CASSARQTEKLFF TGTGCCAGCAGCGCTAGACAGACTGAAAAACTGTTTTTT
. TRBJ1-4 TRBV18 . CASSPRANEKLFF TGTGCCAGCTCACCACGGGCCAATGAAAAACTGTTTTTT